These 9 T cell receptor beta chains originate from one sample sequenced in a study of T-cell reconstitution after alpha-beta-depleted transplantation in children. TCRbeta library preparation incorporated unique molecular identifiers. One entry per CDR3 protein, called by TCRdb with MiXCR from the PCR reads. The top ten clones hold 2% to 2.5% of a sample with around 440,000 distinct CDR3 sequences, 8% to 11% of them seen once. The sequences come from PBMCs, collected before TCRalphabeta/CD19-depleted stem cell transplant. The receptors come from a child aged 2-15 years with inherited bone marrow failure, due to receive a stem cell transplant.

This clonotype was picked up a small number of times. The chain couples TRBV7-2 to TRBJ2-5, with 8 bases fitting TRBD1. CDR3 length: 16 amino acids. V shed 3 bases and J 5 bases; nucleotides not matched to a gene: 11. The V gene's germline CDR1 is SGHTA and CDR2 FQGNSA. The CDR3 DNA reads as TGTGCCAGCAGCTTCGCGAAGGGCAGGGGGCTGGAGACCCAGTACTTC. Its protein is CASSFAKGRGLETQYF.

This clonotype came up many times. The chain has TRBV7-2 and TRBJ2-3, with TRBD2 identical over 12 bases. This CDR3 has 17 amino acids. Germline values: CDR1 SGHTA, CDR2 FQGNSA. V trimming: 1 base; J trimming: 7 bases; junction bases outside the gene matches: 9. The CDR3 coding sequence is TGTGCCAGCAGCTTAGTACGCCCTAGCGGGAGGGAACATACGCAGTATTTT. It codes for CASSLVRPSGREHTQYF.

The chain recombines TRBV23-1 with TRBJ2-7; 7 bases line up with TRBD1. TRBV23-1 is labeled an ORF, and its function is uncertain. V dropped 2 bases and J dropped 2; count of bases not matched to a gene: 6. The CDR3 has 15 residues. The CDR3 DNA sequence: TGCGCCAGCAGTCAACCGCCGGGACAGACCTACGAGCAGTACTTC. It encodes CASSQPPGQTYEQYF.

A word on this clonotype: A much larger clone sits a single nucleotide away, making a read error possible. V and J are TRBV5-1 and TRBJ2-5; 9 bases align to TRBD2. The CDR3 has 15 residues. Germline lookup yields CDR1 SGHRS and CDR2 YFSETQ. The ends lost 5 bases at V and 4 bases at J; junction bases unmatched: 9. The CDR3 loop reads CASRVAGVEGETQYF. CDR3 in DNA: TGCGCCAGCAGGGTAGCGGGAGTCGAGGGAGAGACCCAGTACTTC. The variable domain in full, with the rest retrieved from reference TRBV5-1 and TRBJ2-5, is KAGVTQTPRYLIKTRGQQVTLSCSPISGHRSVSWYQQTPGQGLQFLFEYFSETQRNKGNFPGRFSGRQFSNSRSEMNVSTLELGDSALYLCASRVAGVEGETQYFGPGTRLLVL.

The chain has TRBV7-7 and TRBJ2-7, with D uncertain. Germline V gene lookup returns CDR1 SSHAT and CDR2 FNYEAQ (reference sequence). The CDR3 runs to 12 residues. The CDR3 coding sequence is TGTGCTACCCGGAACGGGCCCTACGAGCAGTACTTC. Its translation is CATRNGPYEQYF.

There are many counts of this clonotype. The CDR3 sequence is CASSLGVSLGFF. The CDR3 coding sequence is TGTGCCAGCAGCTTAGGGGTTAGTTTGGGGTTCTTC. The chain carries TRBV7-2 and TRBJ2-1; D is unclear. V dropped 1 base and J dropped 15 bases, with 13 bases sitting between them. The CDR3 is made up of 12 amino acids. Germline CDR1 is SGHTA and CDR2 is FQGNSA. The variable domain in full, completed from reference TRBV7-2 and TRBJ2-1, reads GAGVSQSPSNKVTEKGKDVELRCDPISGHTALYWYRQSLGQGLEFLIYFQGNSAPDKSGLPSDRFSAERTGGSVSTLTIQRTQQEDSAVYLCASSLGVSLGFFGPGTRLTVL.

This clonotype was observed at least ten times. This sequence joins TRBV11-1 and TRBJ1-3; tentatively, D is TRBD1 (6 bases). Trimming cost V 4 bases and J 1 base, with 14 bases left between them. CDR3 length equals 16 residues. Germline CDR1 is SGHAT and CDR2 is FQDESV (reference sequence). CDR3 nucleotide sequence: TGTGCCAGCAGCTGGATGATAGGGGGTTCTGGAAACACCATATATTTT. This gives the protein CASSWMIGGSGNTIYF.

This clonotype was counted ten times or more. DNA for the CDR3: TGTGCCAGCTCACGGTTACAGGGGCCTGAAGCTTTCTTT. This translates into CASSRLQGPEAFF. The chain joins TRBV18 to TRBJ1-1, with 7 bases lining up with TRBD1. CDR3 size: 13 residues. In germline, CDR1 is KGHSH, CDR2 LQKENI. The trim removed 4 bases at V and 6 bases at J, leaving 5 bases unmatched. Drawing the rest from reference TRBV18 and TRBJ1-1, the complete variable domain is NAGVMQNPRHLVRRRGQEARLRCSPMKGHSHVYWYRQLPEEGLKFMVYLQKENIIDESGMPKERFSAEFPKEGPSILRIQQVVRGDSAAYFCASSRLQGPEAFFGQGTRLTVV.

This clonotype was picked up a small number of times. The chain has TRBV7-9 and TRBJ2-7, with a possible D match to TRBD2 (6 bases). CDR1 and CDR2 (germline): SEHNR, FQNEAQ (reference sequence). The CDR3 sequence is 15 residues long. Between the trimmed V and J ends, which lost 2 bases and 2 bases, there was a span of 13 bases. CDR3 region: CASSLRQGLTYEQYF. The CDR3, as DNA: TGTGCCAGCAGCTTACGGCAGGGACTCACCTACGAGCAGTACTTC.